This T cell receptor beta chain appears in the sequencing data of a study of technical replicates of blood from a handful of donors. The assay was immunoSEQ multiplex PCR, and TCRdb's table has in-frame clones only and misses some. This table holds tens of thousands of clones, around 94% found once. Germline V gene lookup returns CDR1 SNHLY and CDR2 FYNNEI. Unmatched junction bases numbered 14, after V lost 6 bases and J lost 0 bases. CDR3 size: 17 residues. This sequence joins TRBV2 and TRBJ2-7, with 7 bases that match TRBD2. The sequenced sample consisted of T cells isolated from PBMCs. The sequence was obtained from a human donor in good health. CDR3 in amino acids: CASSPIAGTTLSYEQYF. The DNA for the CDR3 is TGTGCCAGCAGCCCCATTGCAGGGACTACTCTCTCCTACGAGCAGTACTTC.